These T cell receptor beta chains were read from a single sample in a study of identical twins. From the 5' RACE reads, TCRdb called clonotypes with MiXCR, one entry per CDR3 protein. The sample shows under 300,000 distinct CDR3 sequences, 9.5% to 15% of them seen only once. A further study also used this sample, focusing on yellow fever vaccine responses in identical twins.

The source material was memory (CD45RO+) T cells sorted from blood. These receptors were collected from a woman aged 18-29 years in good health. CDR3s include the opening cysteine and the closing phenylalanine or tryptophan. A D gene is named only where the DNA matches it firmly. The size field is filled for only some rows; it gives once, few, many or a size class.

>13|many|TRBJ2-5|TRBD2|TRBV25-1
CASVEGGEETQYF
TGTGCCAGCGTGGAGGGAGGGGAAGAGACCCAGTACTTC
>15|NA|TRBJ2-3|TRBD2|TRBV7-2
CASSLQPSGTDTQYF
TGTGCCAGCAGCTTACAGCCTAGCGGGACAGATACGCAGTATTTT
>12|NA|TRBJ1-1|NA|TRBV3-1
CASSQVRSEAFF
TGTGCCAGCAGCCAAGTGAGATCTGAAGCTTTCTTT
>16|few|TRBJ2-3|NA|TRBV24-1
CATSRSRELGTDTQYF
TGTGCCACCAGTAGGAGTCGCGAGTTGGGGACAGATACGCAGTATTTT
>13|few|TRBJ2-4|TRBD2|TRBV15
CATGGGGRNIQYF
TGTGCCACTGGGGGGGGAGGACGGAACATTCAGTACTTC
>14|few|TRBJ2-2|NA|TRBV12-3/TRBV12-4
CASRGGQYTGELFF
TGTGCCAGCAGGGGGGGACAGTACACCGGGGAGCTGTTTTTT
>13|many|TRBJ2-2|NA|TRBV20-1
CSARGLRTGELFF
TGCAGTGCTAGAGGTCTCAGGACCGGGGAGCTGTTTTTT
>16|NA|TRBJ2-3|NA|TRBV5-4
CASSPDSASSTDTQYF
TGTGCCAGCAGCCCGGACTCTGCCTCTAGCACAGATACGCAGTATTTT
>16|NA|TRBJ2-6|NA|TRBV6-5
CASSYSVGSGANVLTF
TGTGCCAGCAGTTACTCTGTGGGTTCTGGGGCCAACGTCCTGACTTTC
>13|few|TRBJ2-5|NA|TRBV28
CASSWVFTETQYF
TGTGCCAGCAGTTGGGTTTTTACAGAGACCCAGTACTTC
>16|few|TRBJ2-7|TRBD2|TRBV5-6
CASLPRRASGTYEQYF
TGTGCCAGCTTACCGCGGAGGGCTAGCGGGACCTACGAGCAGTACTTC
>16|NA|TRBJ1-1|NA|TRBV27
CASSLSFPRGNTEAFF
TGTGCCAGCAGTTTATCCTTCCCGAGGGGGAACACTGAAGCTTTCTTT
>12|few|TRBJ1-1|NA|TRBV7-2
CASSLWSGVAFF
TGTGCCAGCTCCCTTTGGTCCGGAGTGGCTTTCTTT
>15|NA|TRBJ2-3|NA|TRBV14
CASNVGGTKADTQYF
TGTGCCAGCAATGTCGGGGGAACTAAGGCAGATACGCAGTATTTT
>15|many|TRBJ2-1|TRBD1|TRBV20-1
CSALDRARSYNEQFF
TGCAGTGCTTTGGACAGGGCGAGATCCTACAATGAGCAGTTCTTC
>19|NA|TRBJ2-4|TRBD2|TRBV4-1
CASSRVGTSGITSPDIQYF
TGCGCCAGCAGCCGAGTCGGGACTAGCGGAATTACGTCCCCGGACATTCAGTACTTC
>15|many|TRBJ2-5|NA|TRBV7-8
CASSATGTSQETQYF
TGTGCCAGCAGCGCTACCGGGACATCCCAAGAGACCCAGTACTTC
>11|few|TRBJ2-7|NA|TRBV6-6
CASSPRGEQYF
TGTGCCAGCAGTCCTCGGGGGGAGCAGTACTTC
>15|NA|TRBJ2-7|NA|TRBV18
CASSPSRDSRYEQYF
TGTGCCAGCTCACCATCTAGGGACTCGAGATACGAGCAGTACTTC
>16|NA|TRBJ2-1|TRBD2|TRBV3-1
CASSQQSGGIYNEQFF
TGTGCCAGCAGCCAACAGAGCGGGGGGATTTACAATGAGCAGTTCTTC
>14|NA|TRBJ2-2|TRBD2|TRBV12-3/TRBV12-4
CASIQRGGTGELVF
TGTGCCAGCATCCAGCGGGGGGGCACCGGGGAGCTGGTTTTT
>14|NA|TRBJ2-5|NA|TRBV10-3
CAISDPRGKETQYF
TGTGCCATCAGTGACCCTCGGGGAAAAGAGACCCAGTACTTC
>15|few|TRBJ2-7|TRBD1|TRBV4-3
CASSQDRDRTYEQYF
TGCGCCAGCAGCCAAGACCGGGACAGGACCTACGAGCAGTACTTC
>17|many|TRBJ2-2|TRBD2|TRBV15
CATSRLTSGVNTGELFF
TGTGCCACCAGCAGATTAACTAGCGGGGTGAACACCGGGGAGCTGTTTTTT
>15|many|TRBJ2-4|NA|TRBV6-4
CASSDGVSGENIQYF
TGTGCCAGCAGTGATGGGGTTAGCGGTGAAAACATTCAGTACTTC
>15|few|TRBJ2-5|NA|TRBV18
CASSPPMGAKETQYF
TGTGCCAGCTCACCACCGATGGGGGCGAAAGAGACCCAGTACTTC
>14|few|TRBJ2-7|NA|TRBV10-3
CAISEQQRAYEQYF
TGTGCCATCAGTGAACAACAGCGGGCCTACGAGCAGTACTTC
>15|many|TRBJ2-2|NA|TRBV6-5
CASSYSAGDTGELFF
TGTGCCAGCAGTTACTCTGCCGGGGACACCGGGGAGCTGTTTTTT
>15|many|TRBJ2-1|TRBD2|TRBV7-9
CASSFNSGRHNEQFF
TGTGCCAGCAGCTTTAATAGCGGGAGACACAATGAGCAGTTCTTC
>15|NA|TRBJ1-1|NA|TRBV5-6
CASSPGQGKVTEAFF
TGTGCCAGCAGCCCGGGGCAGGGGAAGGTCACTGAAGCTTTCTTT
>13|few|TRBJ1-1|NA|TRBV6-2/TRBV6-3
CASSYNRNTEAFF
TGTGCCAGCAGTTACAACCGAAACACTGAAGCTTTCTTT
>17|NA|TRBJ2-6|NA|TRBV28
CASSFGGRMSGANVLTF
TGTGCCAGCAGTTTTGGCGGTCGGATGTCTGGGGCCAACGTCCTGACTTTC
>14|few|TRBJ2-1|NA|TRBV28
CASSHGALVNEQFF
TGTGCCAGCAGTCATGGGGCTCTAGTCAATGAGCAGTTCTTC
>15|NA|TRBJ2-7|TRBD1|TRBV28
CASSSPPQTGNEQYF
TGTGCCAGCAGTTCCCCACCGCAGACAGGGAACGAGCAGTACTTC
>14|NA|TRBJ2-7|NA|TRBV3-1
CASSQGTITYEQYF
TGTGCCAGCAGCCAAGGGACAATTACCTACGAGCAGTACTTC
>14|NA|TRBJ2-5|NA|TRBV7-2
CASSLGPAQETQYF
TGTGCCAGCAGCTTAGGGCCAGCCCAAGAGACCCAGTACTTC
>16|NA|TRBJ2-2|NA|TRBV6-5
CASSYSSRVAVGELFF
TGTGCCAGCAGTTATTCTAGCCGCGTTGCTGTCGGGGAGCTGTTTTTT
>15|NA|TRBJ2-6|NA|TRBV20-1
CSASPVGSGANVLTF
TGCAGTGCTAGCCCTGTGGGCTCTGGGGCCAACGTCCTGACTTTC
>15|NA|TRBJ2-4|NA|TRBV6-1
CASRARQLAKNIQYF
TGTGCCAGCAGGGCGAGACAGCTAGCCAAAAACATTCAGTACTTC
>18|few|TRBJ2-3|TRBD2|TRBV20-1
CSAQTGVRGLAGGDTQYF
TGCAGTGCGCAAACAGGGGTTCGGGGACTAGCGGGAGGAGATACGCAGTATTTT
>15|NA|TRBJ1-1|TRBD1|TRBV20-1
CSAKPPGQPNTEAFF
TGCAGTGCTAAACCGCCGGGACAGCCGAACACTGAAGCTTTCTTT
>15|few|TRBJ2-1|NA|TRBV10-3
CAISEGGDPYNEQFF
TGTGCCATCAGTGAGGGAGGGGACCCCTACAATGAGCAGTTCTTC
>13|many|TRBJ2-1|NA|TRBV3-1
CASSHLGDTKQFF
TGTGCCAGCAGCCATTTAGGTGACACCAAGCAGTTCTTC
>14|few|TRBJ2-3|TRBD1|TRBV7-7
CASSTGQSTDTQYF
TGTGCTAGCAGCACGGGACAGAGCACAGATACGCAGTATTTT
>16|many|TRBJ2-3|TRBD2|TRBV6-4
CASSDSGGGAIDTQYF
TGTGCCAGCAGTGACTCTGGCGGGGGGGCAATAGATACGCAGTATTTT
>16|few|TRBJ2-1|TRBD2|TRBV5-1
CASSLWTSGSLNEQFF
TGCGCCAGCAGCCTGTGGACTAGCGGGAGTCTAAATGAGCAGTTCTTC
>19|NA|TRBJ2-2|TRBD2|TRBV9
CASSPRGLAGGPGTGELFF
TGTGCCAGCAGCCCACGTGGACTAGCGGGAGGGCCAGGCACCGGGGAGCTGTTTTTT
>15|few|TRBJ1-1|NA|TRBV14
CASSQRLAANTEAFF
TGTGCCAGCAGCCAAAGACTGGCAGCGAACACTGAAGCTTTCTTT
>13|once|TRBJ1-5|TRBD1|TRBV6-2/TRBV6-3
CASRSTGDQPQHF
TGTGCCAGCAGATCTACAGGGGACCAGCCCCAGCATTTT
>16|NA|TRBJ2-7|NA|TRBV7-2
CASSLVAQHSNYEQYF
TGTGCCAGCAGCTTAGTAGCCCAACATTCGAACTACGAGCAGTACTTC
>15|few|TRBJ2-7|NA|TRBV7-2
CASRKRDSAGYEQYF
TGTGCCAGCAGAAAACGGGATTCCGCTGGGTACGAGCAGTACTTC
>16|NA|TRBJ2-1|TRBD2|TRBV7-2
CASSSQRGRGNNEQFF
TGTGCCAGCAGCTCTCAGCGCGGGAGGGGAAACAATGAGCAGTTCTTC
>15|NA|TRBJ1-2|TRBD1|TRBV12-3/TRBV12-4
CASSLAGQGAQGYTF
TGTGCCAGCAGCCTTGCGGGACAGGGGGCGCAGGGCTACACCTTC
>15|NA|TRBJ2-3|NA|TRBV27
CASRNYDSSTDTQYF
TGTGCCAGCCGAAACTACGACTCTAGCACAGATACGCAGTATTTT